The 26 T cell receptor beta chains presented below share a single source sample, sequenced in a study of cytomegalovirus exposure and HLA in healthy donors (dated 2017 in TCRdb). Libraries were prepared through the immunoSEQ multiplex PCR assay. A mixture of 60 forward primers for TCR Vbeta segments and 13 reverse primers for TCR Jbeta segments was used in the multiplex PCR. The source is immuneACCESS, and TCRdb retained only in-frame sequences with V and J called. Part of the clones is not carried over; for the studies checked, unresolved V genes explain less than half of this, and the remainder is unexplained. The sample has about 160,000 clones on record, about 82% of them singletons. The top ten hold nearly 2.5% of the sample. Sequencing was carried out using PBMCs. The receptors shown here come from a male donor in good health and CMV-seronegative.

The rearrangement uses TRBV4-3 and TRBJ2-7, with 9 positions matching TRBD1. This CDR3 is 16 amino acids long. Trimming removed 0 bases from V and 2 bases from J; junction bases left unmatched: 5. Germline V gives CDR1 LGHNA, CDR2 YSLEER. The CDR3 DNA sequence: TGCGCCAGCAGCCAAGACCCCGGGACAGGGACCTACGAGCAGTACTTC. Translated: CASSQDPGTGTYEQYF.

The J gene is TRBJ2-7, the V gene TRBV5-4, with D perhaps TRBD1 (5 bases). This CDR3 has 15 amino acids. Germline V gene data show CDR1 as SGHNT and CDR2 as YYREEE (reference sequence). V lost 4 bases and J lost 3, with 17 bases in between. The CDR3 sequence is CASSGNLRGGYEQYF. CDR3 in DNA: TGTGCCAGCAGCGGGAACCTTAGGGGCGGCTACGAGCAGTACTTC. Using reference TRBV5-4 and TRBJ2-7 for the parts outside the CDR3, the full variable domain is ETGVTQSPTHLIKTRGQQVTLRCSSQSGHNTVSWYQQALGQGPQFIFQYYREEENGRGNFPPRFSGLQFPNYSSELNVNALELDDSALYLCASSGNLRGGYEQYFGPGTRLTVT.

This clone has only a few counts. The genes are TRBV6-6 and TRBJ1-2, with 7 bases that match TRBD1. Germline V gene sequence: CDR1 MNHNY, CDR2 SVGAGI (reference sequence). CDR3 length: 13 residues. V shed 6 bases, J shed 6 bases, and the junction held 7 bases outside the gene matches. The CDR3 sequence is CASSRGQTDGYTF. CDR3 in DNA: TGTGCCAGCAGCAGGGGACAGACCGATGGCTACACCTTC.

The rearrangement links TRBV2 to TRBJ2-3, with TRBD2 matching over 14 bases. Germline V gene data show CDR1 as SNHLY and CDR2 as FYNNEI. The CDR3 totals 22 residues. The V and J ends lost 5 bases and 2 bases, in that order; junction bases with no gene match: 21. CDR3 region: CASSQRRTPGTSGSFDTDTQYF. The CDR3 region has the DNA TGTGCCAGCAGTCAACGACGGACACCCGGGACTAGCGGGAGCTTCGACACAGATACGCAGTATTTT.

The chain links TRBV4-3 to TRBJ2-4; D might be TRBD2 (5 bases). The CDR3 is 16 residues long. Deletions cut 7 bases from V and 2 bases from J, with 18 bases between. Germline CDR1 reads LGHNA; CDR2 reads YSLEER. DNA for the CDR3: TGCGCCAGCACCCCTACGGCGGGCTACACCAAAAACATTCAGTACTTC. As protein: CASTPTAGYTKNIQYF.

The table lists this clone with a few counts. J is TRBJ1-2 and V is TRBV7-9, with 9 bases matching TRBD1. CDR3 length equals 13 residues. Germline CDR1 is SEHNR and CDR2 is FQNEAQ (reference sequence). V lost 5 bases to trimming and J lost 7 bases; unmatched junction nucleotides: 5. CDR3 protein: CASSDRGRGGYTF. CDR3 nucleotides: TGTGCCAGCAGCGACAGGGGGAGGGGTGGCTACACCTTC.

This clone was found a few times. The V call is TRBV6-1, the J call TRBJ2-3, with 8 bases identical to TRBD2. Per germline, CDR1 MNHNS and CDR2 SASEGT. Trimming removed 10 bases from V and 1 base from J; junction bases left unmatched: 4. The CDR3 consists of 13 residues. DNA for the CDR3: TGTGCCATTTCGGGGGGGGGCACAGATACGCAGTATTTT. This gives the protein CAISGGGTDTQYF.

As to this clone: Other DNA sequences in this specimen translate into the identical CDR3. V and J are TRBV5-4 and TRBJ2-6, with TRBD2 identical over 7 bases. The CDR3 runs to 16 residues. Germline CDR1 is SGHNT and CDR2 is YYREEE (reference sequence). V dropped 0 bases and J dropped 0; count of bases not matched to a gene: 0. The CDR3 bases are TGTGCCAGCAGCTTGGGGGGGGGCTCTGGGGCCAACGTCCTGACTTTC. This codes for CASSLGGGSGANVLTF.

The rearrangement uses TRBV9 and TRBJ2-7; D is unclear. This CDR3 spans 14 amino acids. Germline values: CDR1 SGDLS, CDR2 YYNGEE. Trimming removed 3 bases at V and 0 bases at J, with 10 bases between. The DNA of the CDR3 is TGTGCCAGCAGCGCATTCTCCAGCTCCTACGAGCAGTACTTC. It is translated as CASSAFSSSYEQYF.

The V call is TRBV4-3, the J call TRBJ2-7; 11 bases align to TRBD2. J was trimmed by 0 bases and V by 4 bases; bases with no gene match: 11. The CDR3 contains 18 residues. Germline V gene data show CDR1 as LGHNA and CDR2 as YSLEER. The CDR3 coding sequence is TGCGCCAGCAGCCCCACTACGGCTAGCGGGGGGCTCTCCTACGAGCAGTACTTC. Protein sequence: CASSPTTASGGLSYEQYF.

J is TRBJ2-7 and V is TRBV6-5; TRBD1 agrees at 7 bases. J lost 1 base, V lost 6 bases, and 6 bases had no gene match. The length of the CDR3 is 14 residues. Per germline, CDR1 MNHEY and CDR2 SVGAGI. The CDR3 is CASSATGTSYEQYF. In DNA, the CDR3 is TGTGCCAGCAGCGCGACAGGGACGTCCTACGAGCAGTACTTC.

The rearrangement joins TRBV19 to TRBJ1-4, with 9 bases that match TRBD1. Per germline, CDR1 LNHDA and CDR2 SQIVND (reference sequence). Germline trimming cut 5 bases from V and 8 bases from J; bases unmatched to any gene: 9. This CDR3 has 15 amino acids. The CDR3 nucleotides read TGTGCCAGTAGTGTATCGACAGGGGGAGTAGAAAAACTGTTTTTT. It specifies CASSVSTGGVEKLFF.

This CDR3 reads CASSSDRVVHNEQFF. CDR3 DNA: TGTGCCAGCAGCTCGGACAGGGTTGTCCACAATGAGCAGTTCTTC. The J gene is TRBJ2-1, the V gene TRBV11-2; 8 bases line up with TRBD1. The junction had 7 bases not matched to a gene; V was cut back by 4 bases and J by 5 bases. The CDR3 is 15 residues long. The V gene's germline CDR1 is SGHAT and CDR2 FQNNGV.

This clone has a single count. The junction departs from germline at one end; a sequencing error may be responsible. The chain recombines TRBV7-9 with TRBJ2-7; 11 bases agree with TRBD1. Germline V gene lookup returns CDR1 SEHNR and CDR2 FQNEAQ (reference sequence). The CDR3 spans 15 residues. The CDR3 DNA follows: TGTTCCAGCAGCTCCCGGGACAGGGGGAACTACGAGCAGTACTTC. Amino acids: CSSSSRDRGNYEQYF.

The V call is TRBV28, the J call TRBJ1-5; D remains unclear. The CDR3 is 18 residues long. Germline V CDR1 and CDR2: MDHEN, SYDVKM. Trimming cost V 1 base and J 0 bases, with 16 bases left between them. Here the CDR3 DNA reads TGTGCCAGCAGTTTATCGGAGAGCGGGCGGTATAGCAATCAGCCCCAGCATTTT. It specifies CASSLSESGRYSNQPQHF. Full variable domain (missing parts from reference TRBV28 and TRBJ1-5): DVKVTQSSRYLVKRTGEKVFLECVQDMDHENMFWYRQDPGLGLRLIYFSYDVKMKEKGDIPEGYSVSREKKERFSLILESASTNQTSMYLCASSLSESGRYSNQPQHFGDGTRLSIL.

The rearrangement links TRBV13 to TRBJ1-3, with D possibly matching TRBD1 (6 bases). Trimming cost V 5 bases and J 1 base, with 15 bases left between them. Looked up from germline, CDR1 is PRHDT and CDR2 is FYEKMQ (reference sequence). The CDR3 sequence is 16 residues long. CDR3 residues: CASSEVDRNSGNTIYF. The CDR3 region has the DNA TGTGCCAGCAGCGAAGTCGACAGGAATTCTGGAAACACCATATATTTT.

The chain is built from TRBV18 and TRBJ2-3; TRBD2 is a possible D gene (5 bases). The V end was cut by 3 bases, the J end by 0 bases, with 13 bases between. The CDR3 runs 16 residues. Per the germline V gene, CDR1 is KGHSH and CDR2 is LQKENI. CDR3 nucleotide sequence: TGTGCCAGCTCACCCGACTATAGCCCGAGCACAGATACGCAGTATTTT. Translating gives CASSPDYSPSTDTQYF.

The chain combines TRBV4-1 with TRBJ2-7; TRBD1 might be the D (5 bases). The germline CDR1 and CDR2 sequences are MGHRA and YSYEKL. The germline V and J ends were trimmed by 2 bases and 3 bases, with 14 bases remaining between them. This CDR3 comprises 15 residues. The CDR3 sequence: CASSQPPLGRYEQYF. CDR3 DNA: TGCGCCAGCAGCCAACCTCCTTTGGGGCGCTACGAGCAGTACTTC.

This chain connects TRBV5-4 to TRBJ1-1; 7 bases align to TRBD1. CDR1 and CDR2 (germline): SGHNT, YYREEE (reference sequence). V trimming: 9 bases; J trimming: 4 bases; junction bases outside the gene matches: 6. This CDR3 has 12 amino acids. CDR3 protein: CATGQATTEAFF. The DNA of the CDR3 is TGTGCCACCGGACAGGCGACCACTGAAGCTTTCTTT.

This clone was detected once. This rearrangement joins TRBV19 to TRBJ2-5; 9 bases line up with TRBD2. CDR3 size: 15 residues. V trimming: 1 base; J trimming: 5 bases; junction bases outside the gene matches: 5. Germline CDR1 and CDR2: LNHDA and SQIVND (reference sequence). CDR3 in amino acids: CASSIASGGRETQYF. DNA for the CDR3: TGTGCCAGTAGTATAGCGAGCGGGGGGCGGGAGACCCAGTACTTC.

This clone was seen a single time. V gene TRBV6-5 combines with J gene TRBJ2-2; D is perhaps TRBD1 (5 bases). This CDR3 spans 15 amino acids. The germline V gene encodes CDR1 MNHEY and CDR2 SVGAGI. V was pared by 6 bases and J by 1 base, with 12 bases between. CDR3 region: CASRPRQGNTGELFF. The CDR3 DNA is TGTGCCAGCAGACCTCGGCAGGGGAACACCGGGGAGCTGTTTTTT.

V gene TRBV7-2 combines with J gene TRBJ1-6, with TRBD1 matching over 11 bases. The CDR3 is 15 amino acids. Germline trimming cut 6 bases from V and 9 bases from J; bases unmatched to any gene: 7. Germline loops: CDR1 SGHTA, CDR2 FQGNSA. The CDR3 coding sequence is TGTGCCAGCAGAAGGACAGGGGGCGCGGGTTCACCCCTCCACTTT. This sequence encodes CASRRTGGAGSPLHF.

This clone was detected a few times. This rearrangement joins TRBV6-5 to TRBJ2-7, with D uncertain. Germline loops: CDR1 MNHEY, CDR2 SVGAGI. V was shortened by 8 bases and J by 0 bases, with 11 bases between the two germline ends. The CDR3 is made up of 13 amino acids. Written as DNA, the CDR3 is TGTGCCAGCCGGGTGGCGGCCTCCTACGAGCAGTACTTC. Its protein product is CASRVAASYEQYF.

V and J are TRBV29-1 and TRBJ2-7, with D tentatively TRBD2 (6 bases). This CDR3 has 13 residues. CDR1 and CDR2 from the germline V gene are SQVTM and ANQGSEA. The V end lost 4 bases, the J end lost 3 bases, and 13 bases lay between the germline ends. This chain's CDR3 is CSVAAGIVYEQYF. Here the CDR3 DNA reads TGCAGCGTTGCGGCGGGAATCGTCTACGAGCAGTACTTC.

This clone was picked up a small number of times. This chain joins TRBV5-6 and TRBJ1-5; D uncertain. Germline CDR1 is SGHDT and CDR2 is YYEEEE. Trimming pared 0 bases from V and 1 base from J, leaving 11 bases between. The CDR3 is 16 amino acids. CDR3 nucleotide sequence: TGTGCCAGCAGCTTGGGAGGAGGCCGGAGCAATCAGCCCCAGCATTTT. Translation: CASSLGGGRSNQPQHF.

CDR3 residues: CSVHEGVGQPQHF. CDR3 nucleotides: TGCAGCGTCCATGAGGGAGTTGGTCAGCCCCAGCATTTT. V and J are TRBV29-1 and TRBJ1-5; D gene unclear. The CDR3 has 13 residues. Germline V CDR1 and CDR2: SQVTM, ANQGSEA. Deletions cut 6 bases from V and 6 bases from J, with 15 bases between.